These 20 T cell receptor beta chains were sequenced from one sample in a study of blood T cell repertoires in COVID-19. Measured with immunoSEQ multiplex PCR; TCRdb has only the in-frame clones, and not every one. The repertoire holds around 88,000 clones, with over 75% as singletons. What was sequenced was peripheral blood. The receptors were gathered from a woman aged 80 or older with acute or convalescent COVID-19.

The chain combines TRBV12-3 or TRBV12-4 with TRBJ1-2, with TRBD1 matching over 10 bases. Unmatched junction bases numbered 2, after V lost 6 bases and J lost 4 bases. The CDR3 runs to 13 residues. CDR3 DNA sequence: TGTGCCAGCAGCCGACAGGGGGCCTATGGCTACACCTTC. Translated: CASSRQGAYGYTF.

The rearrangement uses TRBV2 and TRBJ1-1, with 7 bases that match TRBD1. The ends lost 7 bases at V and 0 bases at J; junction bases unmatched: 8. The germline CDR1 and CDR2 sequences are SNHLY and FYNNEI. There are 15 residues in the CDR3. This CDR3 reads CASKGQSTMNTEAFF. CDR3 nucleotides: TGTGCCAGCAAGGGACAGTCTACGATGAACACTGAAGCTTTCTTT.

The chain joins TRBV5-8 to TRBJ1-2, with TRBD1 as a possible D gene (6 bases). The ends were cut back, 4 bases at V and 2 bases at J, with 12 bases in the middle. This CDR3 comprises 14 residues. Germline V gives CDR1 SGHTS, CDR2 YDEGEE. The CDR3 spells CASSRGHSNYGYTF. DNA for the CDR3: TGTGCCAGCAGCCGGGGACATTCAAACTATGGCTACACCTTC.

The chain has TRBV7-9 and TRBJ2-3, with a possible D match to TRBD2 (5 bases). This CDR3 spans 11 amino acids. V dropped 11 bases and J dropped 5 bases, with 11 bases sitting between them. The V gene's germline CDR1 is SEHNR and CDR2 FQNEAQ (reference sequence). The DNA for the CDR3 is TGTGCCGGCCAAGGAGGAGATACGCAGTATTTT. Translated: CAGQGGDTQYF.

The gene calls are TRBV2 and TRBJ2-7, with TRBD2 as a possible D gene (5 bases). Trimming took 0 bases from V and 1 from J, leaving 10 bases between them. CDR3 length: 15 residues. Germline V gene data show CDR1 as SNHLY and CDR2 as FYNNEI. CDR3 amino acids: CASSEAGGGSYEQYF. Written as DNA, the CDR3 is TGTGCCAGCAGTGAAGCTGGAGGCGGATCCTACGAGCAGTACTTC.

The genes are TRBV7-3 and TRBJ2-7, with 9 bases lining up with TRBD2. Per the germline V gene, CDR1 is SGHTA and CDR2 is FQGTGA. The CDR3 has 14 residues. Unmatched junction bases numbered 6, after V lost 5 bases and J lost 4 bases. CDR3 nucleotides: TGTGCCAGCAGCCAAGCGGGGGGCTTGTACGAGCAGTACTTC. Amino acids: CASSQAGGLYEQYF. Full variable domain (rest looked up from reference TRBV7-3 and TRBJ2-7): GAGVSQTPSNKVTEKGKYVELRCDPISGHTALYWYRQSLGQGPEFLIYFQGTGAADDSGLPNDRFFAVRPEGSVSTLKIQRTERGDSAVYLCASSQAGGLYEQYFGPGTRLTVT.

The J gene is TRBJ2-7, the V gene TRBV6-1, with a possible D match to TRBD1 (5 bases). The germline V gene has CDR1 MNHNS and CDR2 SASEGT. Between the trimmed V and J ends, which lost 2 bases and 5 bases, there was a span of 13 bases. This CDR3 region has 14 residues. The DNA for the CDR3 is TGTGCCAGCAGTGAAAAGGGGCTAGTCCACGAGCAGTACTTC. It is translated as CASSEKGLVHEQYF.

V and J are TRBV27 and TRBJ1-4, with D possibly TRBD1 on 5 matching bases. Germline assignment: CDR1 MNHEY and CDR2 SMNVEV (reference sequence). This CDR3 has 16 residues. V was pared by 4 bases and J by 7 bases, with 19 bases between. CDR3 loop: CASSSPDLPGGEKLFF. As DNA, the CDR3 is TGTGCCAGCAGTTCCCCGGACCTCCCCGGGGGTGAAAAACTGTTTTTT. The full variable domain, with the rest looked up from reference TRBV27 and TRBJ1-4, is EAQVTQNPRYLITVTGKKLTVTCSQNMNHEYMSWYRQDPGLGLRQIYYSMNVEVTDKGDVPEGYKVSRKEKRNFPLILESPSPNQTSLYFCASSSPDLPGGEKLFFGSGTQLSVL.

This clone was observed once. This chain uses TRBV19 with TRBJ2-1; TRBD2 agrees at 11 bases. CDR3 length: 15 residues. V lost 6 bases and J lost 9; bases outside the gene matches: 10. Looked up from germline, CDR1 is LNHDA and CDR2 is SQIVND (reference sequence). CDR3 amino acids: CASRLAGGPFGEQFF. CDR3 DNA: TGTGCCAGTAGGTTAGCGGGAGGGCCATTCGGTGAGCAGTTCTTC. Full variable domain (remainder filled in from reference TRBV19 and TRBJ2-1): DGGITQSPKYLFRKEGQNVTLSCEQNLNHDAMYWYRQDPGQGLRLIYYSQIVNDFQKGDIAEGYSVSREKKESFPLTVTSAQKNPTAFYLCASRLAGGPFGEQFFGPGTRLTVL.

V is TRBV19 and J is TRBJ1-5, with 10 bases fitting TRBD1. Germline CDR1 LNHDA, CDR2 SQIVND (reference sequence). The CDR3 is made up of 17 amino acids. Trimming cost V 7 bases and J 2 bases; bases outside gene matches: 11. In DNA form, the CDR3 reads TGTGCCAGTACCGTTCTCTCCGGGACAGGGGGCAATCAGCCCCAGCATTTT. Its translation: CASTVLSGTGGNQPQHF.

The rearrangement links TRBV5-5 to TRBJ2-2, with 12 bases fitting TRBD1. In germline, CDR1 is SGHKS, CDR2 YYEKEE (reference sequence). J gave up 6 bases and V 5 bases, and 11 bases lay outside the gene matches. CDR3 length: 17 amino acids. This CDR3 reads CASRPPPGQGASGELFF. As DNA, the CDR3 is TGTGCCAGCAGGCCTCCCCCGGGACAGGGGGCTTCCGGGGAGCTGTTTTTT.

The rearrangement links TRBV19 to TRBJ2-1; TRBD2 agrees at 8 bases. Germline CDR1 reads LNHDA; CDR2 reads SQIVND (reference sequence). Trimming took 3 bases from V and 12 from J; bases not matched to a gene: 10. CDR3 length: 14 amino acids. The CDR3 loop is CASSISRTSRGQFF. The CDR3 coding sequence is TGTGCCAGTAGTATCTCAAGGACTAGCCGGGGGCAGTTCTTC.

CDR3 protein: CASSPFLAGVKDTQYF. The CDR3 coding sequence is TGTGCCAGCTCACCATTTCTAGCGGGGGTGAAAGATACGCAGTATTTT. V gene TRBV18 combines with J gene TRBJ2-3, with 10 bases that match TRBD2. CDR3 length equals 16 residues. CDR1 and CDR2 from the germline V gene are KGHSH and LQKENI. V was pared by 2 bases and J by 5 bases, with 7 bases of the junction left unmatched.

V and J are TRBV6-5 and TRBJ2-7, with 7 bases fitting TRBD1. The V gene end was trimmed by 7 bases and the J gene end by 3 bases; junction bases not matched to a gene: 9. Germline values: CDR1 MNHEY, CDR2 SVGAGI. The CDR3 consists of 14 residues. CDR3 bases: TGTGCCAGCACGGGGAGAGGGGGCCACTACGAGCAGTACTTC. Its protein is CASTGRGGHYEQYF.

CDR3 in amino acids: CASSLVPDRFNEKLFF. The CDR3 DNA reads TGTGCCAGCAGCTTGGTCCCTGACAGATTCAATGAAAAACTGTTTTTT. This sequence joins TRBV5-5 and TRBJ1-4; weak D call: TRBD1 (5 bases). Germline V CDR1 and CDR2: SGHKS, YYEKEE (reference sequence). Trimming removed 0 bases from V and 5 bases from J, with 14 bases in between. The CDR3 is made up of 16 amino acids.

This chain joins TRBV5-1 and TRBJ2-1, with TRBD2 matching 8 bases. This CDR3 contains 15 residues. Germline-derived CDR1 and CDR2 are SGHRS and YFSETQ. Trimming took 0 bases from V and 5 from J; bases not matched to a gene: 4. Here the CDR3 DNA reads TGCGCCAGCAGCTTGGTGCGGGGGGTGAACAATGAGCAGTTCTTC. This codes for CASSLVRGVNNEQFF.

The rearrangement joins TRBV9 to TRBJ2-2; 7 positions agree with TRBD1. Per the germline V gene, CDR1 is SGDLS and CDR2 is YYNGEE. This CDR3 is built from 15 residues. Trimming at V came to 3 bases and at J to 5 bases, leaving 7 bases not matched to a gene. CDR3 DNA sequence: TGTGCCAGCAGCGCCCGGACAGGAGGAACCGGGGAGCTGTTTTTT. Translation gives CASSARTGGTGELFF.

The rearrangement joins TRBV5-3 to TRBJ2-2, with 13 bases that match TRBD2. TRBV5-3 qualifies as an ORF whose function is uncertain. The V and J ends lost 3 bases and 4 bases, in that order; junction bases with no gene match: 9. The CDR3 is made up of 18 amino acids. CDR3 sequence reads: CARSYALAGGRGTGELFF. Written as DNA, the CDR3 is TGTGCCAGAAGCTACGCACTAGCGGGGGGGCGCGGCACCGGGGAGCTGTTTTTT.

The CDR3 region has the DNA TGTGCCAGCAGCTCTTTACCGGGACTAGCGGCACGCAATGAGCAGTTCTTC. Translating gives CASSSLPGLAARNEQFF. The chain recombines TRBV5-5 with TRBJ2-1, with 11 bases that match TRBD2. There are 17 residues in the CDR3. The germline CDR1 and CDR2 sequences are SGHKS and YYEKEE (reference sequence). V was clipped by 3 bases and J by 6 bases; unmatched bases: 11.

V usage is TRBV5-4 and J usage is TRBJ1-2; D gene ambiguous. The CDR3 covers 16 residues. The germline CDR1 and CDR2 sequences are SGHNT and YYREEE (reference sequence). Trimming shortened V by 1 base and J by 8 bases, and 21 bases separated the two germline ends. CDR3 in DNA: TGTGCCAGCAGCTTGTTACAGACACTCGGAGGGAGGGGCTACACCTTC. Amino acids: CASSLLQTLGGRGYTF. The entire variable domain, with the rest obtained from reference TRBV5-4 and TRBJ1-2, is as follows: ETGVTQSPTHLIKTRGQQVTLRCSSQSGHNTVSWYQQALGQGPQFIFQYYREEENGRGNFPPRFSGLQFPNYSSELNVNALELDDSALYLCASSLLQTLGGRGYTFGSGTRLTVV.